This T cell receptor (beta chain) was captured by sequencing in a study of CD8 T cells in Susac syndrome. Whole-study results and caveats: The study conceded that its TCR sequencing and HLA analysis involved relatively few individuals.

Of note for this clonotype: What it recognizes is unknown.

The authors carried out high-throughput sequencing of TCR beta. They applied it to CD8+ and CD4+ T cells obtained from blood. The V end lost 2 bases, the J end lost 5 bases, and 12 bases lay between the germline ends. This CDR3 contains 14 residues. Germline CDR1 is MNHEY and CDR2 is SMNVEV (reference sequence). RNA totalling roughly 0.5 to 1 ug underwent reverse transcription with random hexamers. The immunoSEQ assay covered 54 Vbeta and 13 Jbeta segments for CDR3. TCRdb passed the immunoSEQ multiplex PCR reads through MiXCR, listing each CDR3 protein once. The table lists 250,000 or so distinct CDR3 sequences, about 93% of them singletons.

This rearrangement joins TRBV27 to TRBJ1-2; D is unresolved. The receptor was derived from a human donor with multiple sclerosis. Input material: CD4+ T cells from PBMCs. CDR3 coding DNA: TGTGCCAGCAGTTTACCGAACGACTGGTATGGCTACACCTTC. This gives the protein CASSLPNDWYGYTF.